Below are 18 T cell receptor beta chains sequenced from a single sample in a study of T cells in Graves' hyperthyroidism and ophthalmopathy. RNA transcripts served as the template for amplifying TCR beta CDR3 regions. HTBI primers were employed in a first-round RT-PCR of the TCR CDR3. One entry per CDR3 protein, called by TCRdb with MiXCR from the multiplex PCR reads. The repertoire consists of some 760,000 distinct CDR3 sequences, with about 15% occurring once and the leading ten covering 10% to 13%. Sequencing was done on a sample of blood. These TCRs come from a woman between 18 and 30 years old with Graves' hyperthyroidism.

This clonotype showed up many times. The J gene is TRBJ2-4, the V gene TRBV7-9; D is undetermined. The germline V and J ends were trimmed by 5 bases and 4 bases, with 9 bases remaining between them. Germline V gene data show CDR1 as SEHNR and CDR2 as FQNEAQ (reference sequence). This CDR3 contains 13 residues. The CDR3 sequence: CASSRQEKNIQYF. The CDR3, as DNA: TGTGCCAGCAGCCGCCAGGAGAAAAACATTCAGTACTTC.

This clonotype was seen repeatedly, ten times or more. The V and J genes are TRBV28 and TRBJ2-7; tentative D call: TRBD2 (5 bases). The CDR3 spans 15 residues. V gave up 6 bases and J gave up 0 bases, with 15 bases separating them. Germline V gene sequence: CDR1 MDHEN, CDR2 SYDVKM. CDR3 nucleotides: TGTGCCAGCAGCGAAGGAGGTAGTCCCTCCTACGAGCAGTACTTC. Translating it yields CASSEGGSPSYEQYF.

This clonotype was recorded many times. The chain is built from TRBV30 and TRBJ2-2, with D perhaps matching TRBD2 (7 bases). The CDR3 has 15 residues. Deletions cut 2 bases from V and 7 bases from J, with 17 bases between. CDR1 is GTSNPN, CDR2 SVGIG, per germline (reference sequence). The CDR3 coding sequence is TGTGCCTGGAGTACGATCGGGGGGCGCGGCGGGGAGCTGTTTTTT. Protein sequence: CAWSTIGGRGGELFF.

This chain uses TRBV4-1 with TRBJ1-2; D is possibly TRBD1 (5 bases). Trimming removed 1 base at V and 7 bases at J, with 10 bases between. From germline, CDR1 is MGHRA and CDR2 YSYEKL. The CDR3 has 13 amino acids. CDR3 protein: CASSQAAGIGYTF. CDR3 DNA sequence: TGCGCCAGCAGCCAAGCGGCAGGGATTGGCTACACCTTC.

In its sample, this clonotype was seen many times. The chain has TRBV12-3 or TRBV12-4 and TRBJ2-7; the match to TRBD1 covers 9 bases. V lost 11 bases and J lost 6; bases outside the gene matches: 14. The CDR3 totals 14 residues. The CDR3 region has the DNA TGTGCCGGCTGCCCGGGACAGGGAACGGGCGAGCAGTACTTC. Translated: CAGCPGQGTGEQYF.

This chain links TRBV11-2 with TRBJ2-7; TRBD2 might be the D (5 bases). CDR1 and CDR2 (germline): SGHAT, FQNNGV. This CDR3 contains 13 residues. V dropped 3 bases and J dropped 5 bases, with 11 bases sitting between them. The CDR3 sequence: CASSLVEAHEQYF. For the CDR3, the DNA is TGTGCCAGCAGCTTGGTGGAGGCCCACGAGCAGTACTTC. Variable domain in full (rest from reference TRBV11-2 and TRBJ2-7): EAGVAQSPRYKIIEKRQSVAFWCNPISGHATLYWYQQILGQGPKLLIQFQNNGVVDDSQLPKDRFSAERLKGVDSTLKIQPAKLEDSAVYLCASSLVEAHEQYFGPGTRLTVT.

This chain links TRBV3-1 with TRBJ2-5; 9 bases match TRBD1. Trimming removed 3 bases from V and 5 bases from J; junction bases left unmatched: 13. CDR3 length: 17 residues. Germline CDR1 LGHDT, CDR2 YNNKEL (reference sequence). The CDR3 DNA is TGTGCCAGCAGCCACAGGTATCCACAGGGGGCTAAGGAGACCCAGTACTTC. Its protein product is CASSHRYPQGAKETQYF.

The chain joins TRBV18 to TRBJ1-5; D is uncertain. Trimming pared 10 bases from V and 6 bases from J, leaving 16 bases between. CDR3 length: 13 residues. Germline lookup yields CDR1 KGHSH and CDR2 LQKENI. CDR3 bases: TGTGCCACCTCTGTCGGAGGAGGTCAGCCCCAGCATTTT. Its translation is CATSVGGGQPQHF.

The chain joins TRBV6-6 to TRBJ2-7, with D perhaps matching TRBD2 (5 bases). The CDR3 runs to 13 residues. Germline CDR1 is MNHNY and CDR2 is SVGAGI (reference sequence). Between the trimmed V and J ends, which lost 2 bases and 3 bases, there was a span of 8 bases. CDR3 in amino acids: CASSYDGDYEQYF. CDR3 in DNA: TGTGCCAGCAGTTACGACGGGGACTACGAGCAGTACTTC.

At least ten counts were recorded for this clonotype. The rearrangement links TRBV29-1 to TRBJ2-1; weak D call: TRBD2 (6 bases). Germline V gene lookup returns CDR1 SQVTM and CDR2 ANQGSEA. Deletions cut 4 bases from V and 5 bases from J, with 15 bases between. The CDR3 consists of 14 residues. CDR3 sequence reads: CSVVGGRINNEQFF. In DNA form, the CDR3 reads TGCAGCGTTGTAGGTGGGAGGATCAACAATGAGCAGTTCTTC.

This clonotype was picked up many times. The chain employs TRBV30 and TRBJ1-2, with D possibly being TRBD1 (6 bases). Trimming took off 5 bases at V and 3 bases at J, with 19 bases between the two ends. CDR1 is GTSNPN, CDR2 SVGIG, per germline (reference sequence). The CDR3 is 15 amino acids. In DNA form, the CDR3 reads TGTGCCTGGTACTCCCCGACAGGCCTAGACTATGGCTACACCTTC. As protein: CAWYSPTGLDYGYTF.

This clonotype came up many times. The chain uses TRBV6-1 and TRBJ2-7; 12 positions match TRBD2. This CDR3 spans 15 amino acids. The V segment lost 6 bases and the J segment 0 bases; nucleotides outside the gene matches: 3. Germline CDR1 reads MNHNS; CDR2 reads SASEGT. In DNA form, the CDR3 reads TGTGCCAGCAGAGGGACTAGCGGGCTCTCCTACGAGCAGTACTTC. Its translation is CASRGTSGLSYEQYF.

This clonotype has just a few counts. The CDR3 loop is CAISEGQFSGNTIYF. DNA for the CDR3: TGTGCCATCAGTGAGGGGCAGTTCTCTGGAAACACCATATATTTT. J is TRBJ1-3 and V is TRBV10-3, with D hard to call. Germline loops: CDR1 ENHRY, CDR2 SYGVKD. Trimming cost V 2 bases and J 0 bases, with 8 bases left between them. This CDR3 contains 15 residues.

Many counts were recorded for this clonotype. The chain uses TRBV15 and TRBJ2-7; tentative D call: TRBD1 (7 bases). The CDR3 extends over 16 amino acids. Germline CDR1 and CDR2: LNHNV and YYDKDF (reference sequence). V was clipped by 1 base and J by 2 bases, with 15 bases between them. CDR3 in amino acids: CATSRGGTAKPYEQYF. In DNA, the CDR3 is TGTGCCACCAGCAGAGGCGGGACAGCCAAACCCTACGAGCAGTACTTC.

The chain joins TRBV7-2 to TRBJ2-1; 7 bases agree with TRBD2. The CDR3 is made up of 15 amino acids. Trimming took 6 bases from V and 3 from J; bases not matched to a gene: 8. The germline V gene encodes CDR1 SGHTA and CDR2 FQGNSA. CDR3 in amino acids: CASRSRDYRYNEQFF. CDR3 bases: TGTGCCAGCAGGAGCCGGGACTATCGCTACAATGAGCAGTTCTTC.

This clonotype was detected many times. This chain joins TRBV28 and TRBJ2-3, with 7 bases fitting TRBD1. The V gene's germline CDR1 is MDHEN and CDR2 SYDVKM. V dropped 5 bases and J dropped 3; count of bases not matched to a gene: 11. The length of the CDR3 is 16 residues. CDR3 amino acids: CASSPSLLTGTDTQYF. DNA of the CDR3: TGTGCCAGCAGTCCGTCCCTCTTGACAGGGACAGATACGCAGTATTTT. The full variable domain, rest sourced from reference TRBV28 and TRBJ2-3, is DVKVTQSSRYLVKRTGEKVFLECVQDMDHENMFWYRQDPGLGLRLIYFSYDVKMKEKGDIPEGYSVSREKKERFSLILESASTNQTSMYLCASSPSLLTGTDTQYFGPGTRLTVL.

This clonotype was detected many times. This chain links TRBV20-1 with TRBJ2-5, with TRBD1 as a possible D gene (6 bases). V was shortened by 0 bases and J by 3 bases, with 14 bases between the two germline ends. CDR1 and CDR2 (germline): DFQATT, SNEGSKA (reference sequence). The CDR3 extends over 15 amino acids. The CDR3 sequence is CSARDERTAEETQYF. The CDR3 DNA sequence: TGCAGTGCTAGAGATGAGAGGACAGCTGAAGAGACCCAGTACTTC.

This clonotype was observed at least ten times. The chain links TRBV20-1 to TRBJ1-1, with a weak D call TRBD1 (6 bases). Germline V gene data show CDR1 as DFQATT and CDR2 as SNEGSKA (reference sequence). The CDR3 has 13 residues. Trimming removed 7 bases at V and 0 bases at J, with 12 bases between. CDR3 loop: CSVMGHMNTEAFF. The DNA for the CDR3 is TGCAGTGTTATGGGACATATGAACACTGAAGCTTTCTTT.